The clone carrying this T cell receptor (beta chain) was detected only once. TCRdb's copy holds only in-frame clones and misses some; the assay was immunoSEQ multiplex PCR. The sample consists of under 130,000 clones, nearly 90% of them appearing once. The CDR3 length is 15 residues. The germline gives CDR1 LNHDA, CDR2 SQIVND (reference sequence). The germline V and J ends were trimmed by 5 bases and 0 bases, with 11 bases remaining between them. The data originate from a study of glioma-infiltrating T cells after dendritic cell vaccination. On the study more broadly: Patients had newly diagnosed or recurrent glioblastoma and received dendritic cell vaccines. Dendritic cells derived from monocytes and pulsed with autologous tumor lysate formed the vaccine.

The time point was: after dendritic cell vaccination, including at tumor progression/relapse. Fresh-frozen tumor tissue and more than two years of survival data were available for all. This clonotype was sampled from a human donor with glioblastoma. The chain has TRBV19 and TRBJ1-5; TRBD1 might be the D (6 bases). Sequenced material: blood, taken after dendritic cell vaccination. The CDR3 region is CASSSARGSNQPQHF. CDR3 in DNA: TGTGCCAGTAGTTCCGCCAGGGGTAGCAATCAGCCCCAGCATTTT.